This is a list of T cell receptor beta chains from one sample in a study of CD8 T cells in ankylosing spondylitis. TCRdb ran MiXCR on the 5' RACE reads and lists one entry per CDR3 protein. Of some 700,000 distinct CDR3 sequences in the sample, over 15% were seen once. Sequencing was done on a sample of blood, either unsorted or a sorted T cell fraction (not recorded which). Source of these receptors: a male donor with ankylosing spondylitis. Both conserved end residues are part of each CDR3. Each record gives: D gene, J gene, V gene, clone size, CDR3 DNA, CDR3 protein. The D gene is left open where the match is weak. Rows give clone size only sometimes, using once, few, many, or a class for an expanded clone.

D: TRBD2; J: TRBJ2-1; V: TRBV27; size: NA; DNA: TGTGCCAGCACCGCGCCGGGACTAGCATCCTACAATGAGCAGTTCTTC; CDR3: CASTAPGLASYNEQFF
D: TRBD2; J: TRBJ2-7; V: TRBV12-3/TRBV12-4; size: few; DNA: TGTGCCAGCAGTTTACCAGCGGGGTCCGATCACGAGCAGTACTTC; CDR3: CASSLPAGSDHEQYF
D: NA; J: TRBJ2-1; V: TRBV12-3/TRBV12-4; size: NA; DNA: TGTGCCAGCAGTTTTACAGAGACGTACAATGAGCAGTTCTTC; CDR3: CASSFTETYNEQFF
D: NA; J: TRBJ2-5; V: TRBV18; size: NA; DNA: TGTGCCAGCTCACCATACACACGCGGGGAGACCCAGTACTTC; CDR3: CASSPYTRGETQYF
D: TRBD1; J: TRBJ1-3; V: TRBV4-3; size: NA; DNA: TGCGCCAGCAGCCAAGGGGCGGGACAGATACCTGGAAACACCATATATTTT; CDR3: CASSQGAGQIPGNTIYF
D: TRBD1; J: TRBJ2-2; V: TRBV20-1; size: few; DNA: TGCAGTGCTAGACAGGGGGCTAACACCGGGGAGCTGTTTTTT; CDR3: CSARQGANTGELFF
D: TRBD2; J: TRBJ2-7; V: TRBV20-1; size: NA; DNA: TGCAGTGCTCCAACTAGCGGCAGCTCCTACGATCAGTACTTC; CDR3: CSAPTSGSSYDQYF
D: NA; J: TRBJ2-2; V: TRBV9; size: NA; DNA: TGTGCCAGCAGCCCCTGGGGCGGGACGGGCACCGGGGAGCTGTTTTTT; CDR3: CASSPWGGTGTGELFF
D: NA; J: TRBJ1-1; V: TRBV29-1; size: few; DNA: TGCAGCGTTGATGGGGGCATGAACACTGAAGCTTTCTTT; CDR3: CSVDGGMNTEAFF
D: TRBD2; J: TRBJ2-7; V: TRBV29-1; size: NA; DNA: TGCAGCGCTTGGATGGGACTAGCGGGCGGATACGAGCAGTACTTC; CDR3: CSAWMGLAGGYEQYF
D: TRBD1; J: TRBJ2-3; V: TRBV20-1; size: NA; DNA: TGCAGTGCTGAGGGACTCGACAGGGGGCGGGGAGATACGCAGTATTTT; CDR3: CSAEGLDRGRGDTQYF
D: TRBD2; J: TRBJ2-7; V: TRBV2; size: NA; DNA: TGTGCCAGCAGGGTGACTAGCGGACCCTCCTACGAGCAGTACTTC; CDR3: CASRVTSGPSYEQYF